These 29 T cell receptor beta chains were all obtained from the same sample, sequenced in a study of OX40 agonist ivuxolimab in advanced cancers. Receptor libraries were prepared by the immunoSEQ multiplex PCR assay. Here the immuneACCESS table is served through TCRdb, limited to in-frame sequences with V and J called. Missing clones are a known gap in these copies; in checked studies unresolved V genes cover under half, and the rest lacks a known reason. The sample table records about 32,000 clones; roughly 81% of these occur just once. The top ten clonotypes cover about a fifth of the sample. Sequencing was performed on CD4+ or CD8+ T cells sorted from blood, taken in a trial of the OX40 agonist ivuxolimab. These receptors all stem from an adult with an advanced solid tumor such as melanoma, head and neck, liver or kidney cancer.

The chain is built from TRBV7-3 and TRBJ2-3; TRBD2 agrees at 8 bases. Germline assignment: CDR1 SGHTA and CDR2 FQGTGA. The trim removed 6 bases at V and 2 bases at J, leaving 7 bases unmatched. This CDR3 has 15 amino acids. The CDR3 region is CASSYFSGDTDTQYF. The CDR3 DNA sequence: TGTGCCAGCAGTTATTTTAGCGGGGACACAGATACGCAGTATTTT.

The chain is built from TRBV29-1 and TRBJ2-7; 8 bases line up with TRBD2. V lost 6 bases, J lost 0 bases, and 7 bases stayed unmatched. The CDR3 has 14 amino acids. Germline V lookup: CDR1 SQVTM, CDR2 ANQGSEA. The CDR3 bases are TGCAGCGTCGTACGGGGGGGTTTCTCCTACGAGCAGTACTTC. Translating it yields CSVVRGGFSYEQYF.

The V and J genes are TRBV30 and TRBJ2-7; 7 bases are a match to TRBD1. The ends lost 5 bases at V and 2 bases at J; junction bases unmatched: 3. CDR3 length: 12 amino acids. Germline CDR1 reads GTSNPN; CDR2 reads SVGIG (reference sequence). CDR3: CAWGTVPYEQYF. In DNA form, the CDR3 reads TGTGCCTGGGGGACAGTACCCTACGAGCAGTACTTC.

The chain is built from TRBV27 and TRBJ2-1; no clear D gene. The germline V and J ends were trimmed by 11 bases and 0 bases, with 8 bases remaining between them. The CDR3 length is 12 residues. Germline lookup yields CDR1 MNHEY and CDR2 SMNVEV (reference sequence). The CDR3 here is CAVWSSYNEQFF. The CDR3 DNA reads as TGTGCCGTCTGGAGCTCCTACAATGAGCAGTTCTTC.

This chain joins TRBV5-1 and TRBJ2-7; D is possibly TRBD2 (6 bases). This CDR3 region has 17 residues. Trimming took 4 bases from V and 3 from J, leaving 23 bases between them. CDR1 SGHRS and CDR2 YFSETQ come from the germline V gene. CDR3 nucleotide sequence: TGCGCCAGCAGCCCTATACTGACTAGGGCTGAAAACTACGAGCAGTACTTC. Translation gives CASSPILTRAENYEQYF.

The CDR3 loop reads CASSPRLAGSTDTQYF. CDR3 DNA sequence: TGTGCCAGCAGCCCGAGACTAGCGGGGAGCACAGATACGCAGTATTTT. J is TRBJ2-3 and V is TRBV9, with 11 nucleotides matching TRBD2. CDR3 length equals 16 residues. Germline lookup yields CDR1 SGDLS and CDR2 YYNGEE. Trimming removed 4 bases from V and 0 bases from J; junction bases left unmatched: 4.

The J gene is TRBJ1-1, the V gene TRBV28, with D possibly TRBD1 on 5 matching bases. Between the trimmed V and J ends, which lost 1 base and 5 bases, there was a span of 8 bases. Germline V lookup: CDR1 MDHEN, CDR2 SYDVKM. The CDR3 loop spans 13 amino acids. CDR3 sequence (DNA): TGTGCCAGCAGTTTATCAGGGAGGACTGAAGCTTTCTTT. Its protein is CASSLSGRTEAFF. Looking up the rest from reference TRBV28 and TRBJ1-1 gives the full variable domain: DVKVTQSSRYLVKRTGEKVFLECVQDMDHENMFWYRQDPGLGLRLIYFSYDVKMKEKGDIPEGYSVSREKKERFSLILESASTNQTSMYLCASSLSGRTEAFFGQGTRLTVV.

The chain links TRBV5-1 to TRBJ2-5, with TRBD2 as a possible D gene (5 bases). The CDR3 consists of 17 residues. Trimming stripped 3 bases from V and 5 bases from J, with 23 bases between. The germline V gene has CDR1 SGHRS and CDR2 YFSETQ. This CDR3 reads CASSYALASMGGETQYF. CDR3 coding DNA: TGCGCCAGCAGCTACGCGTTGGCTAGCATGGGTGGGGAGACCCAGTACTTC.

This clone appeared a single time. The chain recombines TRBV4-3 with TRBJ1-3; no firm D call. Germline V gene lookup returns CDR1 LGHNA and CDR2 YSLEER. The CDR3 is 14 residues long. V shed 2 bases and J shed 5 bases, with 10 bases lying between them. The CDR3 DNA reads as TGCGCCAGCAGCCAAACCGGATTCCGAAACACCATATATTTT. Translating it yields CASSQTGFRNTIYF.

V gene TRBV6-5 combines with J gene TRBJ1-3; 9 bases align to TRBD1. With V trimmed by 7 bases and J by 7 bases, 5 bases remained unmatched. The CDR3 runs 13 residues. Looked up from germline, CDR1 is MNHEY and CDR2 is SVGAGI. Here the CDR3 DNA reads TGTGCCAGCATAGGGACAGGGAGGAACACCATATATTTT. It translates to CASIGTGRNTIYF.

The CDR3 DNA sequence: TGTGCCAGCAGCCTGGACAACAAATACGAGCAGTACTTC. Encoded protein: CASSLDNKYEQYF. The gene calls are TRBV4-2 and TRBJ2-7, with D perhaps TRBD1 (5 bases). CDR3 length: 13 amino acids. Germline V lookup: CDR1 LGHNA, CDR2 YNFKEQ. The V and J ends lost 4 bases and 4 bases respectively, with 11 bases between them.

This chain joins TRBV11-2 and TRBJ2-7; a possible D gene is TRBD2 (5 bases). From germline, CDR1 is SGHAT and CDR2 FQNNGV. This CDR3 contains 13 residues. Trimming left V 5 bases short and J 3 bases short, with 11 bases between. The CDR3 DNA is TGTGCCAGCAGCCTCAGACGGGGCTACGAGCAGTACTTC. Translating gives CASSLRRGYEQYF.

This chain uses TRBV28 with TRBJ1-4; D is perhaps TRBD1 (5 bases). The CDR3 runs 14 residues. Germline V gene sequence: CDR1 MDHEN, CDR2 SYDVKM. Trimming took off 8 bases at V and 2 bases at J, with 12 bases between the two ends. The DNA for the CDR3 is TGTGCCAGCCTTACAGGCGGGACTAATGAAAAACTGTTTTTT. It specifies CASLTGGTNEKLFF.

This chain joins TRBV4-1 and TRBJ2-2; D not certain. V was clipped by 1 base and J by 0 bases, with 6 bases between them. The CDR3 spans 15 residues. Germline loops: CDR1 MGHRA, CDR2 YSYEKL. CDR3 DNA: TGCGCCAGCAGCCAAGTCGGCACGAACACCGGGGAGCTGTTTTTT. It translates to CASSQVGTNTGELFF.

V is TRBV7-2 and J is TRBJ1-5; D is undetermined. The CDR3 loop spans 13 amino acids. The germline V and J ends were trimmed by 5 bases and 3 bases, with 8 bases remaining between them. Per germline, CDR1 SGHTA and CDR2 FQGNSA. CDR3 region: CASSPMANQPQHF. The CDR3 DNA follows: TGTGCCAGCAGCCCAATGGCCAATCAGCCCCAGCATTTT.

V and J are TRBV5-1 and TRBJ2-5; 8 bases are shared with TRBD1. Trimming cost V 4 bases and J 7 bases; bases outside gene matches: 9. The length of the CDR3 is 14 residues. Germline CDR1 is SGHRS and CDR2 is YFSETQ. The CDR3 region has the DNA TGCGCCAGCAGCCCGGGACAGGCCAGGGGGACCCAGTACTTC. Translated: CASSPGQARGTQYF. The variable domain in full, completed from reference TRBV5-1 and TRBJ2-5, reads KAGVTQTPRYLIKTRGQQVTLSCSPISGHRSVSWYQQTPGQGLQFLFEYFSETQRNKGNFPGRFSGRQFSNSRSEMNVSTLELGDSALYLCASSPGQARGTQYFGPGTRLLVL.

V gene TRBV7-8 combines with J gene TRBJ2-7; TRBD2 aligns across 8 bases. The V gene end was trimmed by 4 bases and the J gene end by 0 bases; junction bases not matched to a gene: 5. CDR1 is SGHVS, CDR2 FQNEAQ, per germline. This CDR3 has 15 amino acids. The CDR3 here is CASSSATSDSYEQYF. CDR3 DNA: TGTGCCAGCAGCTCAGCGACTAGCGACTCCTACGAGCAGTACTTC.

A word on this clone: The junction and the germline gene differ at one end; a read error may be behind it. The same CDR3 is also encoded by other DNA sequences in this sample. The rearrangement uses TRBV19 and TRBJ1-2, with TRBD1 identical over 7 bases. The V gene's germline CDR1 is LNHDA and CDR2 SQIVND (reference sequence). This CDR3 contains 14 residues. The CDR3 DNA reads TGTGCTAGTAGTATAACAGGGGTTGACTATGGCTACACCTTC. Protein product: CASSITGVDYGYTF.

This clone ranks as medium-sized. This chain connects TRBV7-6 to TRBJ2-3; tentatively, D is TRBD1 or TRBD2 (5 bases each). Trimming took off 0 bases at V and 6 bases at J, with 16 bases between the two ends. The CDR3 length is 16 residues. Germline CDR1 is SGHVS and CDR2 is FNYEAQ. This CDR3 reads CASSLALSRGRDTQYF. Written as DNA, the CDR3 is TGTGCCAGCAGCTTAGCGCTAAGCCGGGGACGGGATACGCAGTATTTT.

This chain uses TRBV6-5 with TRBJ1-2; TRBD1 matches at 7 bases. V gave up 6 bases and J gave up 4 bases; unmatched junction bases: 5. The CDR3 totals 13 residues. The germline gives CDR1 MNHEY, CDR2 SVGAGI. DNA of the CDR3: TGTGCCAGCAGAACCCAGGGGGGCTATGGCTACACCTTC. Translating gives CASRTQGGYGYTF.

The V call is TRBV5-1, the J call TRBJ1-1; TRBD1 matches at 12 bases. The CDR3 loop spans 15 amino acids. Trimming cost V 4 bases and J 4 bases; bases outside gene matches: 5. Germline CDR1 reads SGHRS; CDR2 reads YFSETQ. The CDR3 protein is CASSLGTGGGTEAFF. The DNA of the CDR3 is TGCGCCAGCAGCCTTGGGACAGGGGGCGGCACTGAAGCTTTCTTT.

This chain joins TRBV7-2 and TRBJ2-2; unclear D gene. Germline V gives CDR1 SGHTA, CDR2 FQGNSA. This CDR3 has 15 residues. V dropped 5 bases and J dropped 5 bases, with 15 bases sitting between them. Here the CDR3 DNA reads TGTGCCAGCAGCCCCGGTGTCTCAGGAACCGGGGAGCTGTTTTTT. Its translation is CASSPGVSGTGELFF.

The rearrangement joins TRBV7-3 to TRBJ2-5; either TRBD1 or TRBD2 may fit D (5 bases each). Germline CDR1 is SGHTA and CDR2 is FQGTGA. Trimming pared 5 bases from V and 1 base from J, leaving 11 bases between. This CDR3 is built from 14 residues. CDR3 protein: CASSPQGTQETQYF. CDR3 coding DNA: TGTGCCAGCAGCCCCCAAGGGACCCAAGAGACCCAGTACTTC.

J is TRBJ2-7 and V is TRBV6-1; no clear D. CDR1 MNHNS and CDR2 SASEGT come from the germline V gene. The ends were cut back, 1 base at V and 7 bases at J, with 8 bases in the middle. The length of the CDR3 is 12 residues. The CDR3 here is CASSEVRAEQYF. The CDR3, as DNA: TGTGCCAGCAGTGAAGTAAGGGCGGAGCAGTACTTC.

This chain uses TRBV27 with TRBJ1-6; D remains ambiguous. The CDR3 has 13 amino acids. Trimming removed 3 bases at V and 7 bases at J, with 7 bases between. The V gene's germline CDR1 is MNHEY and CDR2 SMNVEV (reference sequence). CDR3 region: CASSLDLNSPLHF. The CDR3 DNA sequence: TGTGCCAGCAGTTTGGATCTGAATTCACCCCTCCACTTT.

The rearrangement joins TRBV9 to TRBJ1-4; TRBD1 might be the D (6 bases). The CDR3 is 14 residues long. Germline lookup yields CDR1 SGDLS and CDR2 YYNGEE. Trimming pared 3 bases from V and 8 bases from J, leaving 14 bases between. For the CDR3, the DNA is TGTGCCAGCAGCGGAGCCGGGGGCAGGGAAAAACTGTTTTTT. Protein: CASSGAGGREKLFF.

The CDR3 spells CASSSLLAKPTSYEQYF. As DNA, the CDR3 is TGTGCCAGCAGTTCCCTACTAGCGAAACCAACCTCCTACGAGCAGTACTTC. The rearrangement joins TRBV28 to TRBJ2-7; 7 nucleotides match TRBD2. The ends lost 4 bases at V and 0 bases at J; junction bases unmatched: 12. The CDR3 spans 17 residues. The germline gives CDR1 MDHEN, CDR2 SYDVKM. The variable domain in full, completed from reference TRBV28 and TRBJ2-7, reads DVKVTQSSRYLVKRTGEKVFLECVQDMDHENMFWYRQDPGLGLRLIYFSYDVKMKEKGDIPEGYSVSREKKERFSLILESASTNQTSMYLCASSSLLAKPTSYEQYFGPGTRLTVT.

The chain links TRBV7-8 to TRBJ1-3, with D unclear. Germline values: CDR1 SGHVS, CDR2 FQNEAQ. The CDR3 covers 14 residues. Trimming removed 2 bases at V and 0 bases at J, with 5 bases between. The CDR3 DNA sequence: TGTGCCAGCAGCTTATACGACTCTGGAAACACCATATATTTT. Translated, it gives CASSLYDSGNTIYF. Full variable domain (remainder filled in from reference TRBV7-8 and TRBJ1-3): GAGVSQSPRYKVAKRGQDVALRCDPISGHVSLFWYQQALGQGPEFLTYFQNEAQLDKSGLPSDRFFAERPEGSVSTLKIQRTQQEDSAVYLCASSLYDSGNTIYFGEGSWLTVV.

This clone was recorded once. This chain joins TRBV4-3 and TRBJ1-3; no reliable D call. The ends were cut back, 1 base at V and 4 bases at J, with 8 bases in the middle. The CDR3 extends over 14 amino acids. Germline CDR1 and CDR2: LGHNA and YSLEER. This CDR3 is CASSQAGPGNTIYF. The DNA of the CDR3 is TGCGCCAGCAGCCAAGCGGGTCCAGGAAACACCATATATTTT.